What follows are 2 T cell receptor beta chains derived from one specimen sequenced in a study of T cell responses to AZD1222 COVID-19 vaccine. Generated by immunoSEQ multiplex PCR, the TCRdb table keeps only in-frame clones and is missing some. The table shows about 92,000 clones, with 80% to 90% occurring only once. The sequenced sample was peripheral blood, obtained on day 0 of AZD1222 vaccination. The receptors shown here come from an adult in good health.

The gene calls are TRBV5-1 and TRBJ1-4, with D perhaps matching TRBD1 (5 bases). The CDR3 runs 15 residues. The V end was cut by 4 bases, the J end by 7 bases, with 17 bases between. Germline loops: CDR1 SGHRS, CDR2 YFSETQ. The CDR3 coding sequence is TGCGCCAGCAGCCTAGGACACGAGGGTGGTGAAAAACTGTTTTTT. Translated: CASSLGHEGGEKLFF.

The table lists this clone with a count of one. For the CDR3, the DNA is TGTGCCAGCAGTTTCACGCAACGCTATGGCTACACCTTC. Residues: CASSFTQRYGYTF. The chain is built from TRBV28 and TRBJ1-2; D ambiguous. Trimming took 3 bases from V and 4 from J, leaving 9 bases between them. Germline loops: CDR1 MDHEN, CDR2 SYDVKM. The CDR3 is 13 residues long.